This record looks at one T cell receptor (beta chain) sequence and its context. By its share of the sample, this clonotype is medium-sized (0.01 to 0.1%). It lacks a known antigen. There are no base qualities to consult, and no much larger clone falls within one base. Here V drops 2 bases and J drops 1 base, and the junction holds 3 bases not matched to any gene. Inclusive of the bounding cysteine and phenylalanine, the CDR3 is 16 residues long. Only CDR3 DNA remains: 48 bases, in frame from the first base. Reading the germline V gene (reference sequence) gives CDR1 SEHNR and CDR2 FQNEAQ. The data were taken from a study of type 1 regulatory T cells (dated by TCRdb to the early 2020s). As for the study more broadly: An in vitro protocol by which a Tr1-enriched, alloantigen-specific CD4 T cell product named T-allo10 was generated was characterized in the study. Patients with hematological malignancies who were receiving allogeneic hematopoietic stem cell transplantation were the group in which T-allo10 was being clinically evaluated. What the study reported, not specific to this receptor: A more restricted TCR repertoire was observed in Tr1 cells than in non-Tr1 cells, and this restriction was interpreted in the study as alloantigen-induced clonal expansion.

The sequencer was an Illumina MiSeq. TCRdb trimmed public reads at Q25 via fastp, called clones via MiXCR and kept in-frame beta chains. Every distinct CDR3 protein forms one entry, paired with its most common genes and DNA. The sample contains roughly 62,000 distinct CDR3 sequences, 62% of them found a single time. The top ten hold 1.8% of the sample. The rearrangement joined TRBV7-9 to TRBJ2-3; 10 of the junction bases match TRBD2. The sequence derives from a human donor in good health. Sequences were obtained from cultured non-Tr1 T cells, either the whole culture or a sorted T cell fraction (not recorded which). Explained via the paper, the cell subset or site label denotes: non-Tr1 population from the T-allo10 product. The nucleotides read TGTGCCAGCAGCTTAATAGCGGGAGGCCGCACAGATACGCAGTATTTT. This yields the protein CASSLIAGGRTDTQYF. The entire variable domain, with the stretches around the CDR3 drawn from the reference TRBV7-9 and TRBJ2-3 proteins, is DTGVSQNPRHKITKRGQNVTFRCDPISEHNRLYWYRQTLGQGPEFLTYFQNEAQLEKSRLLSDRFSAERPKGSFSTLEIQRTEQGDSAMYLCASSLIAGGRTDTQYFGPGTRLTVL.